The 32 T cell receptor beta chains listed next were all sequenced from one sample in a study of T cell responses to AZD1222 COVID-19 vaccine. This table comes from immunoSEQ multiplex PCR, and its TCRdb copy is limited to in-frame clones, with some not included. This sample has around 100,000 clones; roughly 86% occur once, and the top ten carry 10% to 13%. The material was peripheral blood, obtained 28 days after the second AZD1222 dose. These receptors were taken from an adult who received the AZD1222 COVID-19 vaccine.

This clone occurred once. The rearrangement links TRBV27 to TRBJ1-1; D ambiguous. Trimming removed 3 bases at V and 4 bases at J, with 12 bases between. Germline V gene sequence: CDR1 MNHEY, CDR2 SMNVEV (reference sequence). The CDR3 has 14 amino acids. CDR3 DNA sequence: TGTGCCAGCAGTTTCAGCGTATACGGCACTGAAGCTTTCTTT. Translating it yields CASSFSVYGTEAFF.

This clone was seen only a few times. This chain uses TRBV5-4 with TRBJ2-7, with a tentative D call TRBD2 (6 bases). The germline V gene encodes CDR1 SGHNT and CDR2 YYREEE (reference sequence). With 2 bases removed from V and 6 bases from J, the gap between germline ends came to 12 bases. This CDR3 is 13 amino acids long. Written as DNA, the CDR3 is TGTGCCAGCAGCTTCGCAGGGAGGCGCGAGCAGTACTTC. This codes for CASSFAGRREQYF.

The chain recombines TRBV9 with TRBJ1-3; the match to TRBD1 covers 7 bases. The J segment lost 8 bases and the V segment lost 3 bases, leaving 8 bases of the junction unmatched. CDR3 length equals 14 residues. CDR1 and CDR2 (germline): SGDLS, YYNGEE. The CDR3 DNA is TGTGCCAGCAGCGGGCGGACAGGCCTTGACACCATATATTTT. Translating it yields CASSGRTGLDTIYF.

The rearrangement uses TRBV19 and TRBJ2-2; tentatively, D is TRBD1 (6 bases). The V end was cut by 7 bases, the J end by 5 bases, with 11 bases between. Germline V lookup: CDR1 LNHDA, CDR2 SQIVND (reference sequence). The CDR3 spans 13 residues. The CDR3 region has the DNA TGTGCCAGTACCCGAAGGGGGACCGGGGAGCTGTTTTTT. Translation gives CASTRRGTGELFF.

The chain links TRBV18 to TRBJ1-3, with D possibly TRBD1 on 6 matching bases. The CDR3 extends over 14 amino acids. The germline V and J ends were trimmed by 5 bases and 0 bases, with 8 bases remaining between them. Germline V gene data show CDR1 as KGHSH and CDR2 as LQKENI. CDR3 DNA sequence: TGTGCCAGCTCAGTACAGGGCTCTGGAAACACCATATATTTT. It specifies CASSVQGSGNTIYF.

This chain connects TRBV7-8 to TRBJ1-1, with D unclear. The CDR3 runs 14 residues. Germline V gene lookup returns CDR1 SGHVS and CDR2 FQNEAQ. V lost 9 bases and J 3 bases, leaving 17 bases between the germline ends. CDR3 sequence reads: CASRRRWGDTEAFF. CDR3 DNA sequence: TGTGCCAGTAGACGGCGGTGGGGTGACACTGAAGCTTTCTTT.

V is TRBV19 and J is TRBJ2-2, with no clear D. From germline, CDR1 is LNHDA and CDR2 SQIVND (reference sequence). V was pared by 5 bases and J by 2 bases, with 9 bases between. The length of the CDR3 is 14 residues. The chain's CDR3 is CASSPMDNTGELFF. The CDR3 DNA reads TGTGCCAGTAGTCCAATGGATAACACCGGGGAGCTGTTTTTT.

This clone has just a few counts. J is TRBJ2-7 and V is TRBV29-1; 8 bases line up with TRBD1. Germline V gene sequence: CDR1 SQVTM, CDR2 ANQGSEA. After removal of 7 bases from V and 6 bases from J, the junction contained 8 bases not matched to a gene. The CDR3 sequence is 12 residues long. The chain's CDR3 is CSAGQGTGEQYF. The CDR3 nucleotides read TGCAGCGCAGGACAGGGAACCGGCGAGCAGTACTTC.

This clone showed up just once. V usage is TRBV7-3 and J usage is TRBJ2-1; 11 bases agree with TRBD1. CDR3 length: 15 residues. V lost 2 bases and J lost 6; bases outside the gene matches: 3. CDR1 and CDR2 from the germline V gene are SGHTA and FQGTGA. The CDR3 reads CASSLGQGARNEQFF. The CDR3 DNA reads as TGTGCCAGCAGCTTAGGACAGGGGGCGCGCAATGAGCAGTTCTTC.

There are a few counts of this clone. This chain links TRBV7-8 with TRBJ2-7; 7 bases agree with TRBD1. The CDR3 consists of 14 residues. Losses at the gene ends were 5 bases for V and 5 bases for J; bases not matched to a gene: 9. CDR1 is SGHVS, CDR2 FQNEAQ, per germline. CDR3 amino acids: CASSPRQGSHEQYF. DNA of the CDR3: TGTGCCAGCAGCCCCCGACAGGGTTCCCACGAGCAGTACTTC.

The rearrangement joins TRBV19 to TRBJ1-5; D unresolved. CDR1 is LNHDA, CDR2 SQIVND, per germline (reference sequence). The CDR3 has 12 amino acids. V was clipped by 6 bases and J by 7 bases, with 10 bases between them. This CDR3 is CASRHPDQPQHF. CDR3 DNA: TGTGCCAGTAGGCACCCCGACCAGCCCCAGCATTTT.

V gene TRBV6-2 or TRBV6-3 combines with J gene TRBJ1-1, with D hard to call. The CDR3 covers 12 residues. V was trimmed by 0 bases and J by 7 bases, leaving 6 bases between them. Germline values: CDR1 MNHEY, CDR2 SVGEGT. The CDR3 loop reads CASSYSRVEAFF. Written as DNA, the CDR3 is TGTGCCAGCAGTTACTCTAGGGTTGAAGCTTTCTTT.

This clone appeared a few times. The chain combines TRBV6-6 with TRBJ1-2, with D possibly matching TRBD1 (6 bases). Germline V lookup: CDR1 MNHNY, CDR2 SVGAGI (reference sequence). This CDR3 has 13 residues. Trimming stripped 2 bases from V and 13 bases from J, with 17 bases between. The DNA of the CDR3 is TGTGCCAGCAGTTACGCCCCTGGCACAGGGTGCACCTTC. It encodes CASSYAPGTGCTF.

This chain links TRBV3-1 (or the pseudogene TRBV3-2) with TRBJ2-3; 12 bases align to TRBD2. The germline CDR1 and CDR2 sequences are LGHDT and YNNKEL (reference sequence). V dropped 1 base and J dropped 0; count of bases not matched to a gene: 5. CDR3 length: 18 amino acids. The CDR3 DNA reads TGTGCCAGCAGCCAAGTAGGGACTAGCGGGCCTAGCACAGATACGCAGTATTTT. Translation: CASSQVGTSGPSTDTQYF.

The V gene is TRBV4-1, the J gene TRBJ2-2, with 9 positions matching TRBD1. This CDR3 has 16 amino acids. Germline V CDR1 and CDR2: MGHRA, YSYEKL. V shed 4 bases and J 0 bases; nucleotides not matched to a gene: 3. The CDR3 here is CASSPRQGANTGELFF. CDR3 DNA sequence: TGCGCCAGCAGCCCACGACAGGGGGCGAACACCGGGGAGCTGTTTTTT.

The chain uses TRBV27 and TRBJ2-7; D is perhaps TRBD2 (5 bases). V was clipped by 2 bases and J by 0 bases, with 17 bases between them. The CDR3 is 17 amino acids. Germline V gene data show CDR1 as MNHEY and CDR2 as SMNVEV (reference sequence). Here the CDR3 DNA reads TGTGCCAGCAGTTTAAGTAGGCAGCGGTGGGTCTCCTACGAGCAGTACTTC. Its protein is CASSLSRQRWVSYEQYF.

The V call is TRBV7-2, the J call TRBJ2-7, with 8 bases aligning to TRBD1. The germline V gene has CDR1 SGHTA and CDR2 FQGNSA. This CDR3 spans 14 amino acids. Unmatched junction bases numbered 7, after V lost 5 bases and J lost 4 bases. The CDR3 protein is CASSAAGTGYEQYF. DNA of the CDR3: TGTGCCAGCAGCGCAGCCGGGACAGGATACGAGCAGTACTTC.

The chain combines TRBV21-1 with TRBJ2-1; the listed D gene, TRBD2, was not tested against the DNA. TRBV21-1 is marked as a pseudogene. This CDR3 spans 18 amino acids. CDR3 in amino acids: CASSKAAGGLALWNEQFF. The CDR3 bases are TGTGCCAGCAGCAAAGCCGCGGGGGGACTAGCGCTCTGGAATGAGCAGTTCTTC.

The chain carries TRBV7-3 and TRBJ1-1; D unresolved. The CDR3 runs 13 residues. The V gene's germline CDR1 is SGHTA and CDR2 FQGTGA. Between the trimmed V and J ends, which lost 1 base and 2 bases, there was a span of 5 bases. The CDR3 nucleotides are TGTGCCAGCAGCTTAAGGCCAAACACTGAAGCTTTCTTT. It is translated as CASSLRPNTEAFF.

This clone was observed a few times. This chain links TRBV30 with TRBJ1-1; D unresolved. Per the germline V gene, CDR1 is GTSNPN and CDR2 is SVGIG (reference sequence). Trimming stripped 2 bases from V and 3 bases from J, with 22 bases between. The CDR3 runs to 17 residues. CDR3: CAWSKDRDLVSDTEAFF. The CDR3 region has the DNA TGTGCCTGGAGTAAGGATCGGGATCTGGTCTCCGACACTGAAGCTTTCTTT.

V usage is TRBV4-1 and J usage is TRBJ2-4; D gene unclear. The CDR3 contains 18 residues. Per the germline V gene, CDR1 is MGHRA and CDR2 is YSYEKL. V was cut by 0 bases and J by 2 bases, with 17 bases left in between. CDR3 protein: CASSQDQSGSLSKNIQYF. The CDR3 DNA reads TGCGCCAGCAGCCAAGATCAGTCAGGTTCTTTATCCAAAAACATTCAGTACTTC.

The gene calls are TRBV29-1 and TRBJ1-1, with D possibly TRBD1 on 5 matching bases. The germline V and J ends were trimmed by 7 bases and 5 bases, with 8 bases remaining between them. The CDR3 is 10 amino acids. Germline V gene data show CDR1 as SQVTM and CDR2 as ANQGSEA. The chain's CDR3 is CSAGGTEAFF. For the CDR3, the DNA is TGCAGCGCCGGGGGTACTGAAGCTTTCTTT.

J is TRBJ2-7 and V is TRBV30; TRBD1 agrees at 8 bases. The trim removed 5 bases at V and 4 bases at J, leaving 7 bases unmatched. The CDR3 runs 13 residues. The germline gives CDR1 GTSNPN, CDR2 SVGIG (reference sequence). The DNA for the CDR3 is TGTGCCTGGGGGACAGGTAGCGTGTACGAGCAGTACTTC. Encoded protein: CAWGTGSVYEQYF.

V is TRBV7-8 and J is TRBJ2-1; 9 nucleotides match TRBD2. The CDR3 runs 18 residues. Germline values: CDR1 SGHVS, CDR2 FQNEAQ. V lost 1 base, J lost 7 bases, and 14 bases stayed unmatched. The CDR3 bases are TGTGCCAGCAGCTTAGAATTGGCTGGGCGGGGGGGCCTGAATGAGCAGTTCTTC. It encodes CASSLELAGRGGLNEQFF.

The chain combines TRBV6-1 with TRBJ2-3, with a weak D call TRBD2 (6 bases). The germline V gene encodes CDR1 MNHNS and CDR2 SASEGT. V dropped 2 bases and J dropped 0 bases, with 12 bases sitting between them. This CDR3 contains 16 residues. The DNA of the CDR3 is TGTGCCAGCAGTGAACTGGCGGGACCTAGCACAGATACGCAGTATTTT. It yields the protein CASSELAGPSTDTQYF.

The sample holds one count of this clone. The rearrangement uses TRBV7-2 and TRBJ1-2; 8 bases fit TRBD1. Looked up from germline, CDR1 is SGHTA and CDR2 is FQGNSA. This CDR3 contains 15 residues. The V segment lost 6 bases and the J segment 7 bases; nucleotides outside the gene matches: 13. CDR3: CASRSRQGKEAGYTF. The CDR3 bases are TGTGCCAGCAGATCACGACAGGGGAAGGAAGCTGGCTACACCTTC.

This clone was detected only a few times. The chain couples TRBV4-2 to TRBJ1-2; D gene ambiguous. From germline, CDR1 is LGHNA and CDR2 YNFKEQ. Deletions cut 0 bases from V and 7 bases from J, with 21 bases between. The CDR3 runs to 17 residues. CDR3 bases: TGTGCCAGCAGCCAAGATCATTATGGGCAACCTGAGTCTGGCTACACCTTC. Its protein is CASSQDHYGQPESGYTF.

The chain recombines TRBV4-2 with TRBJ2-1; D is uncertain. This CDR3 contains 17 residues. Per the germline V gene, CDR1 is LGHNA and CDR2 is YNFKEQ. Between the trimmed V and J ends, which lost 0 bases and 6 bases, there was a span of 18 bases. CDR3 nucleotide sequence: TGTGCCAGCAGCCAAGATTTTAGGACCTATCAAGGCAATGAGCAGTTCTTC. This codes for CASSQDFRTYQGNEQFF.

This chain uses TRBV30 with TRBJ1-5; D possibly corresponds to TRBD1 (5 bases). With 0 bases removed from V and 3 bases from J, the gap between germline ends came to 9 bases. CDR3 length: 14 residues. Germline assignment: CDR1 GTSNPN and CDR2 SVGIG (reference sequence). This chain's CDR3 is CAWSVETANQPQHF. The CDR3 DNA sequence: TGTGCCTGGAGTGTAGAGACAGCCAATCAGCCCCAGCATTTT.

This clone was recorded only once. V and J are TRBV27 and TRBJ2-1, with D perhaps assigned TRBD1 or TRBD2 (6 bases each). Germline loops: CDR1 MNHEY, CDR2 SMNVEV (reference sequence). V lost 1 base and J 6 bases, leaving 16 bases between the germline ends. The CDR3 length is 16 residues. Here the CDR3 DNA reads TGTGCCAGCAGTTTATGGGGCGGAGGGGGTGGCAATGAGCAGTTCTTC. Encoded protein: CASSLWGGGGGNEQFF.

The CDR3 bases are TGTGCCAGCACCTCCCAGGGCAAGGAATCACCCCTCCACTTT. Translated, it gives CASTSQGKESPLHF. J is TRBJ1-6 and V is TRBV2, with a possible D match to TRBD1 (5 bases). Trimming removed 7 bases at V and 10 bases at J, with 17 bases between. CDR3 size: 14 residues. Per germline, CDR1 SNHLY and CDR2 FYNNEI.

This chain joins TRBV29-1 and TRBJ2-2; D uncertain. The CDR3 runs 15 residues. Trimming took 7 bases from V and 0 from J, leaving 15 bases between them. Germline-derived CDR1 and CDR2 are SQVTM and ANQGSEA. Here the CDR3 DNA reads TGCAGCGCCGGCTTAGGGCAGACGAACACCGGGGAGCTGTTTTTT. It is translated as CSAGLGQTNTGELFF.